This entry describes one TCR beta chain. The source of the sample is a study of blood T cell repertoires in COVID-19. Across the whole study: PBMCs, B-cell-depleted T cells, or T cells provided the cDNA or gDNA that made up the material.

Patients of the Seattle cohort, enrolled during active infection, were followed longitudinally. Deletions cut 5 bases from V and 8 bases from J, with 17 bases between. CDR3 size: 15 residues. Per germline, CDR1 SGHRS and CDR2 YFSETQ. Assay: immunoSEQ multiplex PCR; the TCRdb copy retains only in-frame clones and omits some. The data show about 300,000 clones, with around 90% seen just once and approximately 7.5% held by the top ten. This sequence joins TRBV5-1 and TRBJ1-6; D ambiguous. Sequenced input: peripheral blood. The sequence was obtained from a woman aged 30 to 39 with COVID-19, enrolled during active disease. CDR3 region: CASRAVVGGYSPLHF. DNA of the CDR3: TGCGCCAGCAGGGCCGTGGTTGGAGGATATTCACCCCTCCACTTT.